A single sample gave rise to the 12 T cell receptor beta chains below, sequenced in a study of blood T cell repertoires in COVID-19. Assay: immunoSEQ multiplex PCR; the TCRdb copy retains only in-frame clones and omits some. Among about 150,000 clones listed, 70% to 85% were seen once. Material for sequencing was peripheral blood. These receptors were taken from a woman aged 60-75 years with acute or convalescent COVID-19.

The rearrangement joins TRBV27 to TRBJ2-1; 8 bases map to TRBD2. V gave up 7 bases and J gave up 8 bases; unmatched junction bases: 7. The CDR3 loop spans 13 amino acids. Per the germline V gene, CDR1 is MNHEY and CDR2 is SMNVEV (reference sequence). This chain's CDR3 is CASMGLEFHEQFF. The CDR3 coding sequence is TGTGCCAGCATGGGACTAGAGTTTCATGAGCAGTTCTTC.

The rearrangement links TRBV10-3 to TRBJ1-3; D is perhaps TRBD1 (6 bases). The CDR3 length is 16 residues. CDR1 is ENHRY, CDR2 SYGVKD, per germline. V shed 0 bases and J shed 1 base, with 10 bases lying between them. CDR3 residues: CAISESTGISGNTIYF. The DNA of the CDR3 is TGTGCCATCAGTGAGTCAACAGGGATTTCTGGAAACACCATATATTTT.

The chain couples TRBV6-5 to TRBJ1-1, with D unresolved. CDR1 is MNHEY and CDR2 is SVGAGI in the germline V gene. This CDR3 spans 13 amino acids. V was shortened by 11 bases and J by 4 bases, with 17 bases between the two germline ends. The CDR3 DNA follows: TGTGCCGTTCGGTGGGGAGTTTTCACTGAAGCTTTCTTT. The encoded protein is CAVRWGVFTEAFF.

V and J are TRBV2 and TRBJ2-3; TRBD2 matches 9 bases. Germline V gene data show CDR1 as SNHLY and CDR2 as FYNNEI. V trimming: 8 bases; J trimming: 7 bases; junction bases outside the gene matches: 13. This CDR3 contains 15 residues. For the CDR3, the DNA is TGTGCCAGCGCTCTAGGGCGGGGGGGCAAAAATACGCAGTATTTT. Residues: CASALGRGGKNTQYF. Looking up the rest from reference TRBV2 and TRBJ2-3 gives the full variable domain: EPEVTQTPSHQVTQMGQEVILRCVPISNHLYFYWYRQILGQKVEFLVSFYNNEISEKSEIFDDQFSVERPDGSNFTLKIRSTKLEDSAMYFCASALGRGGKNTQYFGPGTRLTVL.

This chain connects TRBV6-5 to TRBJ1-2; 7 nucleotides agree with TRBD1. This CDR3 contains 13 residues. CDR1 is MNHEY and CDR2 is SVGAGI in the germline V gene. V lost 6 bases and J lost 5; bases outside the gene matches: 6. The CDR3 spells CASSGTALYGYTF. CDR3 nucleotides: TGTGCCAGCAGCGGGACAGCACTTTATGGCTACACCTTC.

V is TRBV7-9 and J is TRBJ1-1; 7 bases agree with TRBD1. The germline V gene encodes CDR1 SEHNR and CDR2 FQNEAQ (reference sequence). Trimming at V came to 4 bases and at J to 1 base, leaving 9 bases not matched to a gene. The CDR3 covers 16 residues. In nucleotides, the CDR3 is TGTGCCAGCAGCTCGACGGGACAGAGTACGAACACTGAAGCTTTCTTT. It codes for CASSSTGQSTNTEAFF.

The chain recombines TRBV6-5 with TRBJ2-3, with TRBD2 identical over 9 bases. Looked up from germline, CDR1 is MNHEY and CDR2 is SVGAGI. The CDR3 is 15 amino acids. V was pared by 2 bases and J by 6 bases, with 6 bases of the junction left unmatched. The CDR3 is CASSYRGGVTDTQYF. CDR3 bases: TGTGCCAGCAGTTACCGCGGGGGGGTCACGGATACGCAGTATTTT.

The chain uses TRBV6-5 and TRBJ1-2; 8 bases fit TRBD1. Trimming cost V 6 bases and J 3 bases; bases outside gene matches: 6. Germline V gives CDR1 MNHEY, CDR2 SVGAGI. CDR3 length: 14 residues. This CDR3 reads CASRRTGLDYGYTF. The CDR3 DNA sequence: TGTGCCAGCAGACGGACAGGGTTGGACTATGGCTACACCTTC.

The chain is built from TRBV7-3 and TRBJ1-1, with TRBD1 as a possible D gene (6 bases). Trimming took off 3 bases at V and 1 base at J, with 12 bases between the two ends. Germline V gene data show CDR1 as SGHTA and CDR2 as FQGTGA. CDR3 length: 15 residues. The CDR3 DNA is TGTGCCAGCAGCTTTTCGGGGGGGCCGAACACTGAAGCTTTCTTT. This codes for CASSFSGGPNTEAFF.

The sample holds one count of this clone. The chain recombines TRBV4-1 with TRBJ1-5, with 8 bases fitting TRBD1. The CDR3 has 16 amino acids. Germline assignment: CDR1 MGHRA and CDR2 YSYEKL. Trimming removed 3 bases from V and 0 bases from J; junction bases left unmatched: 4. The CDR3 DNA reads TGCGCCAGCAGCCAGGACAGGGACGATAGCAATCAGCCCCAGCATTTT. This gives the protein CASSQDRDDSNQPQHF.

This clone was detected once. The V call is TRBV5-1, the J call TRBJ1-2, with D hard to call. V lost 0 bases to trimming and J lost 4 bases, with 10 bases between them. Germline CDR1 is SGHRS and CDR2 is YFSETQ. This CDR3 spans 14 amino acids. Written as DNA, the CDR3 is TGCGCCAGCAGCTTGGCTACTCGAGCCTATGGCTACACCTTC. Translating gives CASSLATRAYGYTF.

V gene TRBV19 combines with J gene TRBJ1-5, with D unclear. The V gene lost 3 bases and the J gene lost 9 bases, with 9 bases spanning the gap. The CDR3 length is 12 residues. The germline gives CDR1 LNHDA, CDR2 SQIVND (reference sequence). This CDR3 reads CASSIGLMPQHF. CDR3 sequence (DNA): TGTGCCAGTAGTATTGGGCTGATGCCCCAGCATTTT.